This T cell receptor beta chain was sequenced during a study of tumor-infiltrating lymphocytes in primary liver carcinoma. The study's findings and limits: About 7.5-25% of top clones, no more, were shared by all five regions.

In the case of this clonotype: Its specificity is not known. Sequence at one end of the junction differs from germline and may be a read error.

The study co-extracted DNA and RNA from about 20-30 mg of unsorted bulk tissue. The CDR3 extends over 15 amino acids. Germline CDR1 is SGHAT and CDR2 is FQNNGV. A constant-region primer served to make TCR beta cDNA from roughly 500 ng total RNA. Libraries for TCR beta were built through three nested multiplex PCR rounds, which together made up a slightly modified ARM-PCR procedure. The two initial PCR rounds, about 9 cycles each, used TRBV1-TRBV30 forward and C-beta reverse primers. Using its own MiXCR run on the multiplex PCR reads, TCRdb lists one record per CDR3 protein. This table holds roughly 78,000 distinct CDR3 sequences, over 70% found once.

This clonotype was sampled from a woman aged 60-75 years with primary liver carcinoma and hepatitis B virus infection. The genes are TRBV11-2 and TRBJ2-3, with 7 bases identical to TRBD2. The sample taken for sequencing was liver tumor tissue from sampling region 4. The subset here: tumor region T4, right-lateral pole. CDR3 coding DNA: TGTGCCGGCAGCCCTGGACTAGTGGGCGCAGATACGCAGTATTTT. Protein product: CAGSPGLVGADTQYF.